Listed here is a single TCR beta chain. The antigen remains undetermined. The PCR ran on 60 Vbeta and 13 Jbeta primers. The data were produced by immunoSEQ multiplex PCR, yet TCRdb's version contains in-frame clones alone and is incomplete. The sample shows 150,000 or so clones, 82% of them seen only once. In germline, CDR1 is LNHDA, CDR2 SQIVND (reference sequence). This CDR3 has 16 residues. The ends were cut back, 4 bases at V and 0 bases at J, with 14 bases in the middle. This sample was included in a study of cytomegalovirus exposure and HLA in healthy donors. Study-wide points: According to a later analysis, most TCR beta chains associated with CMV appeared HLA-restricted. A prior analysis recorded that most TCR beta V segments were productive about 87% or about 30% of the time. CMV serostatus was the sole immune exposure information available. Per a later analysis, 15,000 to 20,000 TCR beta sequences showed association with HLA alleles at 0.05 false discovery rate.

This clonotype was obtained from a male donor in good health and CMV-seronegative. This chain joins TRBV19 and TRBJ2-3; D is unresolved. The specimen was PBMCs. The DNA of the CDR3 is TGTGCCAGTAGTAGCCCCTCAGCGATTAGCACAGATACGCAGTATTTT. Amino acids: CASSSPSAISTDTQYF.